This TCR beta chain came from a study of blood T cell repertoires in COVID-19 (dated by TCRdb to about 2020). About the investigation overall: Samples from collaborators originated in the United States, Italy and Spain and spanned both the acute and convalescent phases of COVID-19. The material from the prospective study consisted of cDNA or gDNA derived from T cells, B-cell-depleted T cells, or PBMCs. The dataset comprised deeply sampled blood TCRbeta repertoires from subjects exposed to, actively infected with, or recovered from COVID-19. The repertoires were made available in a free public database intended to serve as a resource for research on the immune response to SARS-CoV-2. Samples came from the ongoing ImmuneRACE study (first 160 participants) plus 1,254 subjects from 6 global collaborators. The sample metadata nearly always contained a de-identified subject ID, COVID-19 status, age in years and sex. Where HLA class I and class II types were available, the types were taken from metadata supplied by the sample provider, not from assay-based typing. Summary of the overall study and its limitations: How much clinical and demographic metadata was included differed by source and by participant, and the metadata was provided uncurated.

The immunoSEQ Assay, a bias-controlled multiplex PCR, was used to amplify TCRbeta CDR3 regions from genomic DNA. In the authors' own workflow: Within the assay, amplification of reference gene primers was used to estimate how many nucleated cells each sample contained. Sequence reads were collapsed and filtered to measure the absolute abundance of every unique TCRbeta CDR3 rearrangement. Productive Simpson clonality was computed per sample as the square root of Simpson's diversity index over productive rearrangements. TCRdb retrieved this table from immuneACCESS and kept in-frame rearrangements only. Not all clones are present; in checked studies, unresolved V genes account for under half, and no reason is known for the remainder. V, J and clone size derive from that table, while D and trimming were established from the DNA sequence. Within this sample are about 140,000 clones, with about 85% of them counted one time only. Clones ranked in the top ten supply 2.5% of the sample.

In Seattle, one collaborating source enrolled patients while the infection was active and tracked those patients longitudinally over the course of disease. Collaborating institutions collected whole blood in K2EDTA tubes following their own protocols. For TCRbeta analysis, collaborator samples were shipped as frozen whole blood, as isolated PBMCs, or as DNA extracted from either sample type. As for this clone: The specificity of this receptor is unknown. No qualities accompany the bases; no much larger clone lies one base away.

At the junction V is shortened by 0 bases and J by 4 bases, with 12 bases in between. Taken from cysteine to phenylalanine, the CDR3 has 16 residues. The retained sequence is limited to the CDR3, 48 bases, with the frame set at the first base. The germline V gene (reference sequence) specifies LGHDT as CDR1 and YNNKEL as CDR2. The chain is assembled from TRBV3-1 (or the pseudogene TRBV3-2) and TRBJ1-4, with TRBD1 as a weak D call on 6 bases. Sequenced sample: peripheral blood. This TCR was recovered from a human donor with COVID-19, enrolled during active disease. The donor label of this sample is uncertain. The DNA is as follows: TGTGCCAGCAGCCAAGAATCAGGACAGAATAATGAAAAACTGTTTTTT. Translated, this is CASSQESGQNNEKLFF.